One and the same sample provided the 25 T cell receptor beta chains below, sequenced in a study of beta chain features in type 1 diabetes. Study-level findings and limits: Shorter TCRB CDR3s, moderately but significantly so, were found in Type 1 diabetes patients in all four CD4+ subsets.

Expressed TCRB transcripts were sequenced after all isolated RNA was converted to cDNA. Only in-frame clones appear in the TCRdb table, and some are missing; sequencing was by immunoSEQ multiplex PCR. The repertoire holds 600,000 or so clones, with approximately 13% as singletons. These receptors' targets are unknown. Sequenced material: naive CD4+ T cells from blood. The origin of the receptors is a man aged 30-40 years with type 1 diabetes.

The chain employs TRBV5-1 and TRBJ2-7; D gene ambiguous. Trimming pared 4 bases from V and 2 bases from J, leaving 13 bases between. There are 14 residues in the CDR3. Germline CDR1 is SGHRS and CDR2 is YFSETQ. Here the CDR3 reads CASSGGGVTYEQYF. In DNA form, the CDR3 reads TGCGCCAGCAGCGGTGGTGGGGTTACCTACGAGCAGTACTTC.

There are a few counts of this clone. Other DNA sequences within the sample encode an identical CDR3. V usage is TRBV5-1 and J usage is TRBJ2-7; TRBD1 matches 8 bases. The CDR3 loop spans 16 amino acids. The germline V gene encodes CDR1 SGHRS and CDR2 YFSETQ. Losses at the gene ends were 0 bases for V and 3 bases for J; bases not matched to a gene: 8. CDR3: CASSLADREDFYEQYF. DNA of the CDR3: TGCGCCAGCAGCTTGGCGGACAGGGAGGACTTCTACGAGCAGTACTTC.

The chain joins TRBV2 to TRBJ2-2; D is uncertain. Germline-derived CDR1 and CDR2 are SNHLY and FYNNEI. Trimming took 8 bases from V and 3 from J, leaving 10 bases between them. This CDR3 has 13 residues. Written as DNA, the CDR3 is TGTGCCAGCGGCCGAAGAGACACCGGGGAGCTGTTTTTT. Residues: CASGRRDTGELFF.

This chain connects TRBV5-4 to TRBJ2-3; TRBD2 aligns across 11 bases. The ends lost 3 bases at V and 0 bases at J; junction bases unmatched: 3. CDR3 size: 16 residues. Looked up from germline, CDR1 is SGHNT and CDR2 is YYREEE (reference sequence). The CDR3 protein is CASSSRLAGSTDTQYF. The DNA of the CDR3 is TGTGCCAGCAGCTCCCGACTAGCGGGGAGCACAGATACGCAGTATTTT.

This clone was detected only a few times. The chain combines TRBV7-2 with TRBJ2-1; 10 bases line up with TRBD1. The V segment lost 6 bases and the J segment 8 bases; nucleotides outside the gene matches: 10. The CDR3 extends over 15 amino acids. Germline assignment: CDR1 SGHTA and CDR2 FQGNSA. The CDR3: CASRPTGGRSDEQFF. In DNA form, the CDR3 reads TGTGCCAGCAGACCGACAGGGGGCAGGAGCGATGAGCAGTTCTTC.

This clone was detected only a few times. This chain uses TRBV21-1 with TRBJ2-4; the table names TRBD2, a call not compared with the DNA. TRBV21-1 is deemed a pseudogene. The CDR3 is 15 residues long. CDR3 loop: CASSPPRLAKNIQYF. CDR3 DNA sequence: TGTGCCAGCAGCCCTCCCAGACTAGCCAAAAACATTCAGTACTTC.

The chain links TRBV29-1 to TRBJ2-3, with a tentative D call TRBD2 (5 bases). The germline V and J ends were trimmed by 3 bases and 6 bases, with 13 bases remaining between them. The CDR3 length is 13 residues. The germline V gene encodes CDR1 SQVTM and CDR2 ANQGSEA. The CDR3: CSVDYLASDTQYF. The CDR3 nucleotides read TGCAGCGTTGATTATCTAGCTAGCGATACGCAGTATTTT.

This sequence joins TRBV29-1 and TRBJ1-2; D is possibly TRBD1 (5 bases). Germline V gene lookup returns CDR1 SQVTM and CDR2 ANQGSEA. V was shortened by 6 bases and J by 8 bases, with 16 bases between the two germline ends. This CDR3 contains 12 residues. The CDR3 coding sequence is TGCAGCGTCAGGGCCCGGTTTTTAGGCTACACCTTC. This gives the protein CSVRARFLGYTF.

The CDR3 reads CASSFDSQETQYF. DNA for the CDR3: TGTGCCAGCAGCTTCGACAGCCAAGAGACCCAGTACTTC. The chain has TRBV5-5 and TRBJ2-5; possibly TRBD1 for D (5 bases). CDR1 and CDR2 (germline): SGHKS, YYEKEE (reference sequence). CDR3 length equals 13 residues. V was trimmed by 2 bases and J by 1 base, leaving 6 bases between them. The variable domain in full, completed from reference TRBV5-5 and TRBJ2-5, reads DAGVTQSPTHLIKTRGQQVTLRCSPISGHKSVSWYQQVLGQGPQFIFQYYEKEERGRGNFPDRFSARQFPNYSSELNVNALLLGDSALYLCASSFDSQETQYFGPGTRLLVL.

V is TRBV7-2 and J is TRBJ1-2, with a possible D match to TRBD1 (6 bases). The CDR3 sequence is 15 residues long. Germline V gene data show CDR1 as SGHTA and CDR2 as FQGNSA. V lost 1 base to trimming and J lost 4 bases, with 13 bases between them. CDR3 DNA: TGTGCCAGCAGCTTAGACTCTGGGGGCGCCTATGGCTACACCTTC. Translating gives CASSLDSGGAYGYTF.

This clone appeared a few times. For the CDR3, the DNA is TGTGCCTGGAGGGCTGCCGGGGCCAACGTCCTGACTTTC. It encodes CAWRAAGANVLTF. The chain employs TRBV30 and TRBJ2-6, with D unclear. The CDR3 contains 13 residues. V lost 3 bases, J lost 4 bases, and 7 bases lay in between. Germline V lookup: CDR1 GTSNPN, CDR2 SVGIG (reference sequence).

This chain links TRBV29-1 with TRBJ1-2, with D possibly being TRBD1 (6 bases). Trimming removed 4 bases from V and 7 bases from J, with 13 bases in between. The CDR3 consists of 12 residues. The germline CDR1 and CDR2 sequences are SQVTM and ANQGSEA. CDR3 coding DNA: TGCAGCGTTGCCTCGGGGGCTCGTGGCTACACCTTC. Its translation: CSVASGARGYTF.

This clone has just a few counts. The CDR3 DNA reads TGCGCCAGCAGCTTGGGAGGCGGGCAGCCCCAGCATTTT. This codes for CASSLGGGQPQHF. The chain is built from TRBV5-1 and TRBJ1-5; no clear D gene. The V gene lost 0 bases and the J gene lost 7 bases, with 8 bases spanning the gap. The CDR3 is made up of 13 amino acids. The germline V gene encodes CDR1 SGHRS and CDR2 YFSETQ.

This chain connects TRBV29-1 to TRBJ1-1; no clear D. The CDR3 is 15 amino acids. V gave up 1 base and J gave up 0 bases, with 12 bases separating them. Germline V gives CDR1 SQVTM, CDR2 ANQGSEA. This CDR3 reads CSVEVYGRMNTEAFF. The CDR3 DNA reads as TGCAGCGTTGAAGTGTATGGCAGAATGAACACTGAAGCTTTCTTT.

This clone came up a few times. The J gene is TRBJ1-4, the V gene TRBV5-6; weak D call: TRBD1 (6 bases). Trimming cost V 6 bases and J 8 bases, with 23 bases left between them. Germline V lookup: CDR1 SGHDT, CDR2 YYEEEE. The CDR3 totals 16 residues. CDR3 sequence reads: CASTFNRGARQEKLFF. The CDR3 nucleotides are TGTGCCAGCACCTTCAATCGGGGGGCCCGCCAGGAAAAACTGTTTTTT.

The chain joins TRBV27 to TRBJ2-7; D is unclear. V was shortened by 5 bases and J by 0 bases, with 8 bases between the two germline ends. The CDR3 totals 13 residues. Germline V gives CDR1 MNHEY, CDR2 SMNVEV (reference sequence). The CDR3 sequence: CASSTISSYEQYF. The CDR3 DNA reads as TGTGCCAGCAGTACCATAAGCTCCTACGAGCAGTACTTC.

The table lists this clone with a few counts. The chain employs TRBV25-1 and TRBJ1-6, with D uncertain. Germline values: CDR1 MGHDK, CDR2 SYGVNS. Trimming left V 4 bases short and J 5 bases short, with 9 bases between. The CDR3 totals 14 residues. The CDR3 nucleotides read TGTGCCAGCAGTGTCCGGGCTGATAATTCACCCCTCCACTTT. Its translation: CASSVRADNSPLHF.

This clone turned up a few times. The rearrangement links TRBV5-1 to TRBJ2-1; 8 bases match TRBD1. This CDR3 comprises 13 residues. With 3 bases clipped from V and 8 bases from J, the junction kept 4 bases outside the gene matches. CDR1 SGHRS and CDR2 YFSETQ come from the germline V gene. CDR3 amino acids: CASSSTGAHEQFF. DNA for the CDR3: TGCGCCAGCAGCTCGACAGGGGCGCATGAGCAGTTCTTC. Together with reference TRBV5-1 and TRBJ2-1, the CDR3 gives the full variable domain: KAGVTQTPRYLIKTRGQQVTLSCSPISGHRSVSWYQQTPGQGLQFLFEYFSETQRNKGNFPGRFSGRQFSNSRSEMNVSTLELGDSALYLCASSSTGAHEQFFGPGTRLTVL.

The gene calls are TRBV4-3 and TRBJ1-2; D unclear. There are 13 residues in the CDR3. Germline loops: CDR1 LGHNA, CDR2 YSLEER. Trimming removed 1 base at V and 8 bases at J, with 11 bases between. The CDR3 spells CASSQVSRKGYTF. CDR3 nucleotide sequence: TGCGCCAGCAGCCAAGTAAGCCGCAAGGGCTACACCTTC.

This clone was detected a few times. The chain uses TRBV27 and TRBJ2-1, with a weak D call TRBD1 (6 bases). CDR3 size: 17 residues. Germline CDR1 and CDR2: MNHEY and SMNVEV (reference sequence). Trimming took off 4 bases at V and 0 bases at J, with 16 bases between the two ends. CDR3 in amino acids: CASSSPRDTGSYNEQFF. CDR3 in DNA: TGTGCCAGCAGTTCCCCCCGGGACACCGGCTCCTACAATGAGCAGTTCTTC.

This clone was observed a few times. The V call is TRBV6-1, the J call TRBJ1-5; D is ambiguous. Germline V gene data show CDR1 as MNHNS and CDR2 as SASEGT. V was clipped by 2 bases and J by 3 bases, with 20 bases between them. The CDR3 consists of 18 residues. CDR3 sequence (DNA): TGTGCCAGCAGTGAACTTCGGCGTACTCACATCCTCAATCAGCCCCAGCATTTT. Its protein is CASSELRRTHILNQPQHF.

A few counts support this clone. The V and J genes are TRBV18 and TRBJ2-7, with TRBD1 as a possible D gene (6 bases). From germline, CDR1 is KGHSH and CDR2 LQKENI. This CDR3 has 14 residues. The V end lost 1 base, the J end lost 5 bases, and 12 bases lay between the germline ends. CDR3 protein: CASSPLAGDHEQYF. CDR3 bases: TGTGCCAGCTCACCACTGGCAGGGGACCACGAGCAGTACTTC.

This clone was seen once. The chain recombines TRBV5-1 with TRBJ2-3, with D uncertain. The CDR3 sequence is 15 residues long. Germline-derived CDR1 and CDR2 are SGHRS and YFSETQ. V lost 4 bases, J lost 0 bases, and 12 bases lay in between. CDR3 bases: TGCGCCAGCAGCCTTCTGGCGGATAGCACAGATACGCAGTATTTT. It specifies CASSLLADSTDTQYF.

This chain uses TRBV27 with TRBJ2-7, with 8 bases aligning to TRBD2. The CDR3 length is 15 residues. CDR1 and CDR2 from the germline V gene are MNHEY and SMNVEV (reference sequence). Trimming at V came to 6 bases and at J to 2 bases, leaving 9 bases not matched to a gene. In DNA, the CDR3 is TGTGCCAGCAGCCGGGGGGGCAGCTTAACCTACGAGCAGTACTTC. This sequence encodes CASSRGGSLTYEQYF.

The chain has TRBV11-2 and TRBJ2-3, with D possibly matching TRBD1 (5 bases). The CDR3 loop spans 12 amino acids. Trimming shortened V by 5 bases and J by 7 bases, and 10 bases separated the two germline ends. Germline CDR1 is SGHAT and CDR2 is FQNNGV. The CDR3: CASSPGPNTQYF. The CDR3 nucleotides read TGTGCCAGCAGCCCAGGGCCAAATACGCAGTATTTT.